This is a list of T cell receptor beta chains from one sample in a study of human T cells and chemical hapten exposure. One entry per CDR3 protein, called by TCRdb with MiXCR from the RACE reads. Of about 380,000 distinct CDR3 sequences listed, roughly 5% are singletons. The sequenced sample was whole blood, obtained in connection with sensitization to the hapten diphenylcyclopropenone (DPC). All receptors derive from a woman between 45 and 60 years old with alopecia areata. Some clones in this sample may be carry-over from other donors' samples. The conserved cysteine and the conserved F or W are not part of the CDR3 here.

j_call,v_call,cdr3_length,cdr3_aa
TRBJ2-1,TRBV7-2,14,ASSPSFAGVGNEQF
TRBJ2-2,TRBV5-1,12,ASSPIQGSGELF
TRBJ1-1,TRBV3-1,12,ASSQDPGDTEAF
TRBJ2-7,TRBV11-2,12,ASKRREVAYEQY
TRBJ2-2,TRBV6-5,13,ASRDGSPNTGELF
TRBJ2-5,TRBV4-1,12,ASSRRRDSQTQY
TRBJ1-1,TRBV7-9,12,ASSLEGWGTEAF
TRBJ2-7,TRBV30,12,AWTEGRFSYEQY
TRBJ2-2,TRBV9,13,ASSSGGGNTGELF
TRBJ2-5,TRBV25-1,12,ASSQLAFQETQY
TRBJ2-5,TRBV9,12,ASSAGTFQETQY
TRBJ1-4,TRBV7-9,13,ASSSDGEANEKLF
TRBJ1-1,TRBV5-1,12,ASSLEKQQVQAF
TRBJ1-1,TRBV11-2,13,ASSLEILLNTEAF
TRBJ2-5,TRBV5-1,9,ASRVKETQY
TRBJ1-1,TRBV20-1,13,SARDGTGLNTEAF
TRBJ2-3,TRBV20-1,11,SARIPSTDTQY
TRBJ1-5,TRBV21-1,14,ASSKGSGYGIQPQH
TRBJ1-4,TRBV29-1,13,SVEDWDSGNEKLF
TRBJ1-1,TRBV12-3/TRBV12-4,11,ASRDSRGAAAF
TRBJ1-2,TRBV5-6,11,ASSITQTGGYT
TRBJ1-1,TRBV10-2,13,ASSEPTGGGTEAF